This TCR beta chain was observed in a study of T cells in Graves' hyperthyroidism and ophthalmopathy. Whole-study findings and limits: From stable hyperthyroidism, ophthalmopathy was set apart by a 13 V-J model. Among thyroid clonotypes expanded above 0.001, most also appeared in blood.

This clonotype was seen ten or more times. Antigen specificity is unknown. In patients aged 18 to 65, hyperthyroidism was newly diagnosed, with duration under 2 months. Every diagnosis used clinical symptoms, serum thyroxine and TRAb, thyroid ultrasound and orbital computed tomography. RNA transcripts yielded amplified TCR beta CDR3 regions. The HTBI primer set was used in a first-round RT-PCR of the TCR CDR3. Via MiXCR, TCRdb re-called the multiplex PCR reads, giving one row per CDR3 protein. The sample consists of hundreds of thousands of distinct CDR3 sequences, 14% of them appearing once. The V and J ends lost 8 bases and 4 bases, in that order; junction bases with no gene match: 18. CDR3 size: 17 residues. Germline V gives CDR1 DFQATT, CDR2 SNEGSKA (reference sequence).

The V gene is TRBV20-1, the J gene TRBJ2-7, with 12 bases lining up with TRBD2. The source of this sequence is a woman aged 18-29 years with Graves' hyperthyroidism. The sample comprised blood. The CDR3 coding sequence is TGCAGTCATTACCTAACTATGACTAGCGGGAGTTCGTACGAGCAGTACTTC. It specifies CSHYLTMTSGSSYEQYF.